Ten or more counts support the clone carrying this T cell receptor (beta chain). Its target is unknown. The sample comes from a study of T cell repertoires in cytomegalovirus infection. Study-level results: Dominating the ex vivo response were TCR beta clonotypes that were CMV-specific and HLA-C-restricted.

From germline, CDR1 is MGHRA and CDR2 YSYEKL. V was trimmed by 3 bases and J by 5 bases, leaving 17 bases between them. This CDR3 contains 15 residues. TCRdb reprocessed the reads via MiXCR and lists one record per CDR3 protein. The top ten hold roughly a quarter of the sample, which has under 600,000 distinct CDR3 sequences, about 15% seen once. The clonotype comes from a human donor in good health (CMV status not recorded). Some clones in this sample may be carry-over from other donors' samples. Sequenced input: CD8+ T cells from PBMCs. The V gene is TRBV4-1, the J gene TRBJ2-7; D may be TRBD1 (6 bases). For the CDR3, the DNA is TGCGCCAGCAGCCACCCACAGGCAGGGGTCCACGAGCAGTACTTC. Translated, it gives CASSHPQAGVHEQYF.